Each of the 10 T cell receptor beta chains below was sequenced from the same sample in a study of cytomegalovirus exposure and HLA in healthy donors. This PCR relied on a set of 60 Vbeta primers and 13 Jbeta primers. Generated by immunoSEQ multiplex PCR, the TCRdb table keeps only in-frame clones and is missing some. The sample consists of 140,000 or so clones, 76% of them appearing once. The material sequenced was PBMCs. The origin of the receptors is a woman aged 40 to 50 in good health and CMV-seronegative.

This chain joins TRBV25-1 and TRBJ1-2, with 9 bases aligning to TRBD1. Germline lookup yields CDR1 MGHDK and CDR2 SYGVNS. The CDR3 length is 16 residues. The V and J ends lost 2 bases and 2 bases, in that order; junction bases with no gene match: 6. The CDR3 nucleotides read TGTGCCAGCAGTGAAGGACAGGGGCGCGAGAACTATGGCTACACCTTC. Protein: CASSEGQGRENYGYTF.

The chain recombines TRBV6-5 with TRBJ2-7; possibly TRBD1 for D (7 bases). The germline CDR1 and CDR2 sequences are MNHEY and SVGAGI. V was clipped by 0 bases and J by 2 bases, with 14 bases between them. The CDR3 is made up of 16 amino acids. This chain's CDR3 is CASSYSKSGGTYEQYF. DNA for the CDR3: TGTGCCAGCAGTTACTCGAAGTCAGGGGGGACCTACGAGCAGTACTTC.

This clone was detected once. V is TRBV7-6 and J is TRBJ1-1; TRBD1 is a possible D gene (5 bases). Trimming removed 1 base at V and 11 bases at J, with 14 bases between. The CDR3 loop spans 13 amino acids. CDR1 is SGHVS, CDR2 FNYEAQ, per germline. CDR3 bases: TGTGCCAGCAGCTTAGTGTTTTCAGGGTACGCTTTCTTT. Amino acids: CASSLVFSGYAFF.

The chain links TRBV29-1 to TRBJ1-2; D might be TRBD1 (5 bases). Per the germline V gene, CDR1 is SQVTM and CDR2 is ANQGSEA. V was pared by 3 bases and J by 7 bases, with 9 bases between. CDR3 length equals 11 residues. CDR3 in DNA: TGCAGCGTTGACCAGGGATCTGGCTACACCTTC. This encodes CSVDQGSGYTF.

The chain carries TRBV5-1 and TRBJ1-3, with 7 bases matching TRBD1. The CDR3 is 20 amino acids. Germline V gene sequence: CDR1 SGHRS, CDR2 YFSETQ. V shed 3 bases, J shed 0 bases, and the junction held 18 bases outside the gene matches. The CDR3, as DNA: TGCGCCAGCAGCTCCGCGGACAGGAAAAAAGGTCCCTACTCTGGAAACACCATATATTTT. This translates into CASSSADRKKGPYSGNTIYF.

As DNA, the CDR3 is TGTGCCAGCAGCGGCCGACAGGGCTTCTCCATCGGCTACACCTTC. As protein: CASSGRQGFSIGYTF. V is TRBV7-8 and J is TRBJ1-2; 7 nucleotides line up with TRBD1. Losses at the gene ends were 5 bases for V and 8 bases for J; bases not matched to a gene: 14. Germline V CDR1 and CDR2: SGHVS, FQNEAQ. This CDR3 has 15 amino acids.

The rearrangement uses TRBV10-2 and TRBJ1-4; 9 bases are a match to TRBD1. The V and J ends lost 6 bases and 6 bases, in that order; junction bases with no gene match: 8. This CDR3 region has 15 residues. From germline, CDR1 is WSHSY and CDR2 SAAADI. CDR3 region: CASSPSWDRDEKLFF. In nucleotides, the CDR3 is TGCGCCAGCAGCCCCTCCTGGGACAGGGATGAAAAACTGTTTTTT.

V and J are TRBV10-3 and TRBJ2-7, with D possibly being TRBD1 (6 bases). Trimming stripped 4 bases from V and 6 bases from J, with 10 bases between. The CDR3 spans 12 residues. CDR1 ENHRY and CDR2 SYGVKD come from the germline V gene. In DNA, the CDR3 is TGTGCCATCAGTGCCGGCAGGGGCGAGCAGTACTTC. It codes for CAISAGRGEQYF.

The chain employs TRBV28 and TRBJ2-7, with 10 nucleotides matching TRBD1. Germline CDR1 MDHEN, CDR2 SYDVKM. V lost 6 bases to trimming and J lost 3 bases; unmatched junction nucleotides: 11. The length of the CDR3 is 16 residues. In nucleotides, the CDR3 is TGTGCCAGCAGACTACCAGAGGGACAGGGGAGCTACGAGCAGTACTTC. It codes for CASRLPEGQGSYEQYF.

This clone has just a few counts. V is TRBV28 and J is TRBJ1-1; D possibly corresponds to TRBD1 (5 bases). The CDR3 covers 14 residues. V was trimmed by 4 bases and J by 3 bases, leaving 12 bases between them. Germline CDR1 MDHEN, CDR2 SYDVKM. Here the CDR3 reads CASSSLGGDTEAFF. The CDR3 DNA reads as TGTGCCAGCAGTTCCCTGGGGGGGGACACTGAAGCTTTCTTT.